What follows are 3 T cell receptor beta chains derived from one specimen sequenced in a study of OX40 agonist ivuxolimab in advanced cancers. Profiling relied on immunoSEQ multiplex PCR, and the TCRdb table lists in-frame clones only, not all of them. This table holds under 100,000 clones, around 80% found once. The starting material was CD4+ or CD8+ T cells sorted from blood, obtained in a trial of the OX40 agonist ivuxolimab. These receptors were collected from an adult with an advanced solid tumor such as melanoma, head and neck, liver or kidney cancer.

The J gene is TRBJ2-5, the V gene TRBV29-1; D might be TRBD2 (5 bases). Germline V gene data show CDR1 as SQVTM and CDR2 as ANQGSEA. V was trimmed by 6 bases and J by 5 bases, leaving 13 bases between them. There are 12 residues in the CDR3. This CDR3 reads CSVRGTLETQYF. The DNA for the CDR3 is TGCAGCGTCCGGGGTACCCTGGAGACCCAGTACTTC.

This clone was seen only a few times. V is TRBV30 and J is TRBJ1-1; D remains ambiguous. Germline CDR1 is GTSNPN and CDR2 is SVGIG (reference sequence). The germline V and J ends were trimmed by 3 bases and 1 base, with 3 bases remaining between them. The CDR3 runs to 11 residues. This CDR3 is CAWRGNTEAFF. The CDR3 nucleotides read TGTGCCTGGAGGGGGAACACTGAAGCTTTCTTT.

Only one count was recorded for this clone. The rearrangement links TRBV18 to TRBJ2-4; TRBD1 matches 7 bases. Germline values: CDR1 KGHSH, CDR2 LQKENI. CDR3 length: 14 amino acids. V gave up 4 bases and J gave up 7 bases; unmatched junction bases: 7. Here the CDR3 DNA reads TGTGCCAGCTCACTCCAGGGGGACAAGAACATTCAGTACTTC. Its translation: CASSLQGDKNIQYF. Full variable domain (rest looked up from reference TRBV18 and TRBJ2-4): NAGVMQNPRHLVRRRGQEARLRCSPMKGHSHVYWYRQLPEEGLKFMVYLQKENIIDESGMPKERFSAEFPKEGPSILRIQQVVRGDSAAYFCASSLQGDKNIQYFGAGTRLSVL.